The source of this T cell receptor beta chain is a study of post-analysis software for immune sequencing data. About the study: Included among the disease courses, which were recorded for the cohort, were relapsing-remitting, secondary progressive and progressive-relapsing multiple sclerosis. General study findings and limits: Controls showed lower frequencies than patients for five TRBV segments, and TRBV5-6, TRBV5-1 and TRBV20-1 were among these. When compared against controls, multiple sclerosis patients showed significantly lower normalized Chao1 diversity.

About this clonotype: Its antigen is unidentified.

Unique molecular identifiers were carried by the TCR beta cDNA libraries. TCRdb re-called the PCR reads with MiXCR, one entry per CDR3 protein. The table records under 200,000 distinct CDR3 sequences, roughly 30% of them present only once. Per the germline V gene, CDR1 is SEHNR and CDR2 is FQNEAQ (reference sequence). Between the trimmed V and J ends, which lost 3 bases and 1 base, there was a span of 9 bases. CDR3 length: 14 residues. Material for sequencing was blood. The TCR comes from a girl aged 2-17 years with multiple sclerosis. The V gene is TRBV7-9, the J gene TRBJ1-1; a weak D match, TRBD1 (5 bases). The DNA for the CDR3 is TGTGCCAGCAGCTTGAGACAGAAGAACACTGAAGCTTTCTTT. Translated: CASSLRQKNTEAFF.